This T cell receptor (beta chain) was recovered during a study of T cells in localized non-small cell lung cancer. Study outcomes and limitations: Adjacent lung held a median roughly 60 of the top 100 tumor clones. The tumor had only one region sequenced, so heterogeneity remains possible.

Notes on this clone: Its specificity is unknown.

V dropped 6 bases and J dropped 4 bases, with 15 bases sitting between them. Per germline, CDR1 MNHEY and CDR2 SVGAGI. The CDR3 loop spans 14 amino acids. The protocol was immunoSEQ multiplex PCR, while the TCRdb copy is restricted to in-frame clones and leaves out a portion. The sample shows about 18,000 clones, almost 85% of them seen only once. The sequence was collected from a male donor at least 60 years old with stage I lung adenocarcinoma. The sequences come from peripheral blood, collected before any cancer treatment. V and J are TRBV6-5 and TRBJ1-2, with D possibly matching TRBD1 (5 bases). The CDR3 protein is CASSASGGTYGYTF. Written as DNA, the CDR3 is TGTGCCAGCAGCGCCTCGGGGGGGACCTATGGCTACACCTTC.